One and the same sample provided the 3 T cell receptor beta chains below, sequenced in a study of blood T cells in healthy people across ages. A second PCR, run for about 6 to 11 cycles, used a sample-barcoded 5' primer plus a J-beta primer mix. MiXCR was run by TCRdb on the 5' RACE reads, yielding one entry per CDR3 protein. Of around 1,700,000 distinct CDR3 sequences listed, 28% are singletons. The specimen sequenced was blood. The receptors stem from a young woman in good health.

Note on this clonotype: It may be a read error: a sequence one base away is much more abundant. CDR3 DNA: TGCAGTGCTAGAGATTTTACAGGTGGGACGAACACTGAAGCTTTCTTT. Amino acid sequence: CSARDFTGGTNTEAFF. The J gene is TRBJ1-1, the V gene TRBV20-1, with D perhaps TRBD1 (5 bases). CDR3 length equals 16 residues. Trimming took off 0 bases at V and 1 base at J, with 15 bases between the two ends. CDR1 is DFQATT, CDR2 SNEGSKA, per germline (reference sequence).

Ten or more counts support this clonotype. The gene calls are TRBV12-3 or TRBV12-4 and TRBJ2-1, with unresolved D. V was pared by 7 bases and J by 10 bases, with 11 bases between. The CDR3 loop spans 11 amino acids. The CDR3 bases are TGTGCCAGCACCTTGGGGTCCGAGCAGTTCTTC. Its translation is CASTLGSEQFF.

The chain combines TRBV12-3 or TRBV12-4 with TRBJ2-5; possible D gene TRBD2, 5 bases. There are 13 residues in the CDR3. V shed 10 bases and J shed 3 bases, with 15 bases lying between them. CDR3 coding DNA: TGTGCCATCCGCCTGAGAGGGAAAGAGACCCAGTACTTC. Translating it yields CAIRLRGKETQYF.